This TCR beta chain was captured by sequencing in a study of STAT5B mutations in CD4+ large granular lymphocyte leukemia. The assay was run at survey level. TCRdb keeps only in-frame clones here, not all; method: immunoSEQ multiplex PCR. The sample shows roughly 30,000 clones, approximately 80% of them seen only once. In regard to this clone: What it binds is not known.

Study-wide findings and caveats: No patients shared main leukemic clonotypes, though about 24% appeared at low frequency elsewhere. CD4-sorted patient repertoires seemed more clonal than healthy CD4+ repertoires.

Deletions cut 0 bases from V and 7 bases from J, with 12 bases between. CDR3 length: 14 residues. Germline CDR1 and CDR2: GTSNPN and SVGIG (reference sequence). The chain has TRBV30 and TRBJ1-4; D perhaps matches TRBD1 (5 bases). Input material: CD4+ T cells from blood buffy coats. This receptor was identified in a human donor in good health. The CDR3 DNA is TGTGCCTGGAGTGTAAAGACAGTTAGTGAAAAACTGTTTTTT. It yields the protein CAWSVKTVSEKLFF.